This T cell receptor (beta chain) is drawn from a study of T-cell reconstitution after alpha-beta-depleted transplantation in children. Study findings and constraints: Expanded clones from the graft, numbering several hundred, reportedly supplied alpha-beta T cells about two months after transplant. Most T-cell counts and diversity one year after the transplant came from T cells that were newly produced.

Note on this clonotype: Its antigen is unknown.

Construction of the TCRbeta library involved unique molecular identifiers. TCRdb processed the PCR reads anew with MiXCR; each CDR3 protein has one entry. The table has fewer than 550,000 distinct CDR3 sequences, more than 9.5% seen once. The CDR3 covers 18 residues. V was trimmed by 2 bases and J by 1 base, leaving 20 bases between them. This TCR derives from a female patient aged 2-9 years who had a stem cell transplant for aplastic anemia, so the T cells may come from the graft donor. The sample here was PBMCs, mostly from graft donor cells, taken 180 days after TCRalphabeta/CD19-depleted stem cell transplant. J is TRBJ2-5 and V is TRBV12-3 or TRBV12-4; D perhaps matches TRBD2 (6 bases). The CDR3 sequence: CASSLIRLGGLSQETQYF. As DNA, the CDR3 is TGTGCCAGCAGTTTAATTAGGCTCGGAGGGCTTTCCCAAGAGACCCAGTACTTC.